Listed here is a single T cell receptor beta chain. V was pared by 9 bases and J by 0 bases, with 17 bases between. From germline, CDR1 is MDHEN and CDR2 SYDVKM. This CDR3 is 15 amino acids long. The sample originates from a study of T cell responses to AZD1222 COVID-19 vaccine. Profiling relied on immunoSEQ multiplex PCR, and the TCRdb table lists in-frame clones only, not all of them. The sample lists fewer than 110,000 clones, around 83% occurring once. The input for sequencing was peripheral blood, taken on day 0 of AZD1222 vaccination. The V and J genes are TRBV28 and TRBJ1-1; no clear D gene. This receptor was identified in an adult in good health. The CDR3 DNA sequence: TGTGCCAGTAAGTTTAACCTGGCCATGAACACTGAAGCTTTCTTT. Its protein product is CASKFNLAMNTEAFF.